This T cell receptor (beta chain) was found in a study of CD8 T cells in Susac syndrome. Random-hexamer reverse transcription was applied to about 0.5 to 1 ug RNA. MiXCR, applied by TCRdb to the immunoSEQ multiplex PCR reads, yields one record per CDR3 protein. Here the sample spans approximately 190,000 distinct CDR3 sequences, approximately 95% being singletons. V was pared by 3 bases and J by 5 bases, with 9 bases of the junction left unmatched. The CDR3 is made up of 16 amino acids. This clonotype was obtained from a human donor with Susac syndrome. This rearrangement joins TRBV12-3 or TRBV12-4 to TRBJ1-5, with 8 nucleotides matching TRBD1. Sequencing used CD8+ T cells from PBMCs. Written as DNA, the CDR3 is TGTGCCAGCAGTTTTTTCGGCAGGGGGCGCGATCAGCCCCAGCATTTT. Its protein is CASSFFGRGRDQPQHF.